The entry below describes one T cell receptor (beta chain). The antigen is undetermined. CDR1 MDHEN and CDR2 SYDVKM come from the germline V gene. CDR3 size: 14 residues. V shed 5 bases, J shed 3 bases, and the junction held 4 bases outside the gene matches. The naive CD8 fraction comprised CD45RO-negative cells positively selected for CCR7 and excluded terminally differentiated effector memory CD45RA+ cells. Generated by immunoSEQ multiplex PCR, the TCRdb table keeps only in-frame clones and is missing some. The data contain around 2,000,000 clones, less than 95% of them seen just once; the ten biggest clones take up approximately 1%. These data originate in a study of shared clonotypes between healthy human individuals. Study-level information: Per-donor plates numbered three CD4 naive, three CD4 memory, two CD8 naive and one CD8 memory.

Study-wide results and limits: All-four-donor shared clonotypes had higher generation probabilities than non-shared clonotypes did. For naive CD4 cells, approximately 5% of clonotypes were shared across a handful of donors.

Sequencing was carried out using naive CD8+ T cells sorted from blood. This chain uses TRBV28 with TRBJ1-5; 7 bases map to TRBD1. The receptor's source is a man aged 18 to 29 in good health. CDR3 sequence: CASSTGVFNQPQHF. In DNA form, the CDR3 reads TGTGCCAGCAGTACAGGGGTCTTCAATCAGCCCCAGCATTTT.